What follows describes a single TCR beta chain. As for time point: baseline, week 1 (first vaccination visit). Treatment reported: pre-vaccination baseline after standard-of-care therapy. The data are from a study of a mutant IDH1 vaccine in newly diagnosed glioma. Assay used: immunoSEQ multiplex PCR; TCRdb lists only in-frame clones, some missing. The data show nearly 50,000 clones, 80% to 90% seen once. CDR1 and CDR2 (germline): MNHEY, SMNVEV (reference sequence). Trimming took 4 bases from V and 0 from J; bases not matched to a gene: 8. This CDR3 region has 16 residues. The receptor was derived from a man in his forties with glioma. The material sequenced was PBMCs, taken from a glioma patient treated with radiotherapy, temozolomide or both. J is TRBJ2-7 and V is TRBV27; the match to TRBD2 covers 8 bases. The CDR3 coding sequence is TGTGCCAGCAGTTCCATGCCTAGCGGGCTCTCCTACGAGCAGTACTTC. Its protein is CASSSMPSGLSYEQYF.